A selection of T cell receptor beta chains follows, all from one sample in a study of T cell changes during pregnancy in multiple sclerosis. Profiled with immunoSEQ multiplex PCR; TCRdb holds only in-frame clones, not every one. The data show 80,000 to 100,000 clones, 91% seen once. Sequenced here: peripheral blood, sampled after pregnancy. The receptors stem from a female donor in good health, enrolled as a control in a pregnancy study. Both conserved end residues are trimmed from each CDR3. Fields, in order: V gene, J gene, CDR3 protein.

v_gene: TRBV7-2
j_gene: TRBJ2-5
CDR3aa: ASSLNSGGQETQY

v_gene: TRBV6-6
j_gene: TRBJ1-1
CDR3aa: ASSFVSREAF

v_gene: TRBV7-7
j_gene: TRBJ2-5
CDR3aa: ASSLDGAGGTQY

v_gene: TRBV4-2
j_gene: TRBJ1-1
CDR3aa: ASSQGDRFFGSGNTEAF

v_gene: TRBV28
j_gene: TRBJ2-1
CDR3aa: ATLLAGAYNEQF

v_gene: TRBV4-1
j_gene: TRBJ2-7
CDR3aa: ASSQGGSGSYEQY

v_gene: TRBV27
j_gene: TRBJ2-1
CDR3aa: ASSLDSFSYNEQF

v_gene: TRBV11-1
j_gene: TRBJ2-1
CDR3aa: ASSLTENEQF

v_gene: TRBV19
j_gene: TRBJ1-5
CDR3aa: ASSMKEEQPQH

v_gene: TRBV7-9
j_gene: TRBJ1-2
CDR3aa: ASSGGRRGGNYGYT